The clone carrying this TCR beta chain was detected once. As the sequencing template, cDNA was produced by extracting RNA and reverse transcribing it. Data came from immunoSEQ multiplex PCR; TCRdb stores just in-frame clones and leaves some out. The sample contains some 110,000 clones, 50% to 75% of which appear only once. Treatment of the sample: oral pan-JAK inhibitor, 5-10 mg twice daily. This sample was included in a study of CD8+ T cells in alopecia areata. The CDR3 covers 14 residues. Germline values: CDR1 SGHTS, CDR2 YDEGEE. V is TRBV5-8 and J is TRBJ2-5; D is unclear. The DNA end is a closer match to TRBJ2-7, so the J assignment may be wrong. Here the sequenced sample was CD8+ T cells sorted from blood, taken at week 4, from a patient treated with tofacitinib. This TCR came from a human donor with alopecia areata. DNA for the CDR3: TGTGCCAGCAGCCCATACAAAGAGCACTACGAGCAGTACTTC. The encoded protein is CASSPYKEHYEQYF.